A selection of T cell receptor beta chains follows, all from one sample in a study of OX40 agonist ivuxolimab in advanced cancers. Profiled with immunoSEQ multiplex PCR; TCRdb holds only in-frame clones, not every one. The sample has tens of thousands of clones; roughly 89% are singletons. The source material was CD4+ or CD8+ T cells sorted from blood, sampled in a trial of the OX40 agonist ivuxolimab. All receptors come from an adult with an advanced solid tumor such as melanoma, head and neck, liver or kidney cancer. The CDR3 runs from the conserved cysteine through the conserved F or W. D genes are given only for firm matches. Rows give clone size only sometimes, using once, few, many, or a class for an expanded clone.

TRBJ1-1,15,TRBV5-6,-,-,CASSLGSGMNTEAFF,TGTGCCAGCAGCTTGGGTTCAGGGATGAACACTGAAGCTTTCTTT
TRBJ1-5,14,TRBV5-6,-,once,CASSWWVGNQPQHF,TGTGCCAGCAGCTGGTGGGTTGGCAATCAGCCCCAGCATTTT
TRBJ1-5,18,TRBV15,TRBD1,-,CATSPGRTGDWGNQPQHF,TGTGCCACCAGCCCGGGGAGGACAGGGGATTGGGGCAATCAGCCCCAGCATTTT
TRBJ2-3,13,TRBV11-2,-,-,CASSFGGTDTQYF,TGTGCCAGCAGCTTCGGAGGCACAGATACGCAGTATTTT
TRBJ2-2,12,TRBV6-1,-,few,CASRRGAGELFF,TGTGCCAGCAGGAGGGGGGCCGGGGAGCTGTTTTTT
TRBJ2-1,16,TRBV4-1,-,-,CASRQGVGGGADEQFF,TGCGCCAGCAGACAGGGTGTTGGGGGGGGAGCGGATGAGCAGTTCTTC
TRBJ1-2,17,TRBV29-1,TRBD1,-,CSVPGTGSLGSNYGYTF,TGCAGCGTTCCCGGGACAGGGTCGCTCGGCTCTAACTATGGCTACACCTTC
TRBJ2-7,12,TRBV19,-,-,CASSFHGGEQHF,TGTGCCAGTAGTTTCCACGGGGGCGAGCAGCACTTC
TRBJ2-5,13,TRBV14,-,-,CASSQDPAETQYF,TGTGCCAGCAGCCAAGACCCAGCGGAGACCCAGTACTTC
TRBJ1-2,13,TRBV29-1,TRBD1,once,CSVDTTGGPGYTF,TGCAGCGTCGACACAACAGGGGGACCTGGCTACACCTTC
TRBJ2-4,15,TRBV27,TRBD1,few,CASSLRGGGKNIQYF,TGTGCCAGCAGTTTACGAGGGGGCGGCAAAAACATTCAGTACTTC
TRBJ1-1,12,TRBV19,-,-,CASTHGVTEAFF,TGTGCCAGTACCCATGGGGTCACTGAAGCTTTCTTT
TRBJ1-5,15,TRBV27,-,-,CASSLGGLSNQPQHF,TGTGCCAGCAGTTTGGGGGGACTTAGCAATCAGCCCCAGCATTTT
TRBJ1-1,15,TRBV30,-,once,CAWIRYAGKNTEAFF,TGTGCCTGGATTCGGTACGCAGGAAAGAACACTGAAGCTTTCTTT
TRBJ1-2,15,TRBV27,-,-,CASSLRQPVYSGYTF,TGTGCCAGCAGTTTGCGACAGCCGGTATATTCTGGCTACACCTTC
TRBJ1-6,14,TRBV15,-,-,CATSNRDGNSPLHF,TGTGCCACCAGCAACCGGGACGGAAATTCACCCCTCCACTTT